This TCR beta chain is drawn from a study of CD8 T cells in Susac syndrome. From blood CD8+ and CD4+ T cells, the TCR beta chain was sequenced. cDNA came from roughly 0.53 to 1 ug RNA primed by random hexamers. TCRdb reprocessed the immunoSEQ multiplex PCR reads via MiXCR and lists one record per CDR3 protein. The data contain roughly 130,000 distinct CDR3 sequences, around 94% of them seen just once; the ten biggest clones take up approximately 0.12%. The CDR3 consists of 11 residues. Trimming shortened V by 4 bases and J by 1 base, and 4 bases separated the two germline ends. Germline-derived CDR1 and CDR2 are GTSNPN and SVGIG (reference sequence).

The chain recombines TRBV30 with TRBJ2-5; D is uncertain. The receptor comes from a human donor with multiple sclerosis. Sequencing was performed on CD4+ T cells from PBMCs. The CDR3 nucleotides are TGTGCCTGGACAACCCAAGAGACCCAGTACTTC. It translates to CAWTTQETQYF.